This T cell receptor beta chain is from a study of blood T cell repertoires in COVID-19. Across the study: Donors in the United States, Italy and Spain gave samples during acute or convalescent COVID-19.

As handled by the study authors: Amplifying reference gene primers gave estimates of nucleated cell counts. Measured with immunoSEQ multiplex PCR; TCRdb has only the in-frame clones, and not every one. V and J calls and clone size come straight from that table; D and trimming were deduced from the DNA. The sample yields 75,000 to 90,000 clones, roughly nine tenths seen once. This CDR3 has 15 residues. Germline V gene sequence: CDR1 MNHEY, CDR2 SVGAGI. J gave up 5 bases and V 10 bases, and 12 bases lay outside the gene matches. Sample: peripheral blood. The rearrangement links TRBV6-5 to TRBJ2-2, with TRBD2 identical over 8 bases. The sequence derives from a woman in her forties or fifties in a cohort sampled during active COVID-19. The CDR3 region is CATPASGGWTGELFF. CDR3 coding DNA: TGTGCCACCCCGGCGAGCGGGGGATGGACCGGGGAGCTGTTTTTT.